This TCR beta chain derives from a study of regulatory T cells in long-lasting Graves disease. Arm-PCR of CDR3 regions and iRepertoire HTBI primers were the basis on which TCR beta libraries were built. TCRdb analysed the multiplex PCR reads with MiXCR anew, one entry per CDR3 protein. The sample records some 490,000 distinct CDR3 sequences, around 12% being singletons. Per germline, CDR1 SQVTM and CDR2 ANQGSEA. The CDR3 spans 12 residues. Trimming removed 4 bases from V and 2 bases from J, with 8 bases in between. Many counts were recorded for this clonotype. This sample's time point: newly diagnosed GD, antithyroid drugs for less than 3 months. PBMC RNA served as the TCR library source. In Xi'an, China, an endocrinology department was the source of patients. Separately, the same data were catalogued under a study of T cells in Graves' hyperthyroidism and ophthalmopathy.

The source of this sequence is a woman aged 25 to 45 with Graves disease. This chain uses TRBV29-1 with TRBJ2-5; D is perhaps TRBD1 (5 bases). The source material was peripheral blood mononuclear cells (PBMCs), sampled at new diagnosis, from a patient treated with antithyroid drugs. The CDR3 sequence: CSVGPGQETQYF. CDR3 nucleotides: TGCAGCGTTGGCCCAGGGCAAGAGACCCAGTACTTC.